The entry that follows covers one T cell receptor beta chain sequence. Method: immunoSEQ multiplex PCR; TCRdb's copy keeps in-frame clones and lacks some. The profile covers some 95,000 clones, with approximately 86% appearing a single time and under 6.5% taken by the ten largest. During the collection period, no donor immune events like infections were recorded. These data come from a study of identifying expanded T cells in peripheral blood. This CDR3 spans 13 amino acids. V dropped 0 bases and J dropped 1 base, with 6 bases sitting between them. Germline CDR1 is GTSNPN and CDR2 is SVGIG (reference sequence).

Sequencing used blood. This sequence originates from a person between 18 and 69 years old in good health. This sequence joins TRBV30 and TRBJ1-1, with no clear D. The CDR3 protein is CAWSVRQNTEAFF. In DNA form, the CDR3 reads TGTGCCTGGAGTGTACGCCAGAACACTGAAGCTTTCTTT.